What follows are 16 T cell receptor beta chains derived from one specimen sequenced in a study of neoadjuvant nivolumab and ipilimumab in lung cancer. The data were produced by immunoSEQ multiplex PCR, yet TCRdb's version contains in-frame clones alone and is incomplete. The sample records 30,000 or so clones, about nine tenths being singletons. The sample here was peripheral blood, taken after neoadjuvant nivolumab, alone or with ipilimumab, at or shortly before surgery. These receptors came from an adult with non-small cell lung cancer.

This chain uses TRBV7-9 with TRBJ1-2; 7 bases line up with TRBD1. Germline V CDR1 and CDR2: SEHNR, FQNEAQ (reference sequence). The CDR3 covers 13 residues. J lost 8 bases, V lost 5 bases, and 8 bases had no gene match. CDR3 bases: TGTGCCAGCAGCCCCGGGACAGCGGGAGGCTACACCTTC. This codes for CASSPGTAGGYTF.

The rearrangement uses TRBV14 and TRBJ1-3; D perhaps matches TRBD1 (6 bases). The CDR3 is 17 residues long. Germline V lookup: CDR1 SGHDN, CDR2 FVKESK. Trimming removed 0 bases at V and 3 bases at J, with 15 bases between. This CDR3 reads CASSQEANRVVGNTIYF. For the CDR3, the DNA is TGTGCCAGCAGCCAAGAGGCGAACAGGGTAGTTGGAAACACCATATATTTT.

This chain connects TRBV7-2 to TRBJ1-1; possibly TRBD1 for D (5 bases). V was clipped by 5 bases and J by 7 bases, with 8 bases between them. Germline V lookup: CDR1 SGHTA, CDR2 FQGNSA. This CDR3 spans 11 amino acids. The CDR3 DNA reads TGTGCCAGCAGCGGGACTCTTGAAGCTTTCTTT. Protein: CASSGTLEAFF. Full variable domain (outside the CDR3, taken from reference TRBV7-2 and TRBJ1-1): GAGVSQSPSNKVTEKGKDVELRCDPISGHTALYWYRQSLGQGLEFLIYFQGNSAPDKSGLPSDRFSAERTGGSVSTLTIQRTQQEDSAVYLCASSGTLEAFFGQGTRLTVV.

The chain links TRBV6-5 to TRBJ1-1, with a weak D call TRBD1 (5 bases). The V gene's germline CDR1 is MNHEY and CDR2 SVGAGI. The CDR3 extends over 13 amino acids. V lost 6 bases, J lost 2 bases, and 10 bases lay in between. CDR3: CASSEDSNTEAFF. CDR3 sequence (DNA): TGTGCCAGCAGCGAAGACAGTAACACTGAAGCTTTCTTT.

This sequence joins TRBV5-4 and TRBJ2-5; D possibly corresponds to TRBD1 (6 bases). Germline V gene data show CDR1 as SGHNT and CDR2 as YYREEE (reference sequence). Trimming removed 4 bases from V and 1 base from J, with 11 bases in between. CDR3 length: 14 residues. The CDR3 DNA follows: TGTGCCAGCAGCCGGGACACCCTCCAAGAGACCCAGTACTTC. It yields the protein CASSRDTLQETQYF.

V gene TRBV5-8 combines with J gene TRBJ2-4; D perhaps matches TRBD1 (6 bases). The CDR3 spans 16 residues. Germline CDR1 is SGHTS and CDR2 is YDEGEE. Trimming cost V 3 bases and J 0 bases, with 13 bases left between them. The CDR3 spells CASSSDSTLAKNIQYF. The CDR3 DNA reads as TGTGCCAGCAGCTCGGACAGCACCTTAGCCAAAAACATTCAGTACTTC. Together with reference TRBV5-8 and TRBJ2-4, the CDR3 gives the full variable domain: EAGVTQSPTHLIKTRGQQATLRCSPISGHTSVYWYQQALGLGLQFLLWYDEGEERNRGNFPPRFSGRQFPNYSSELNVNALELEDSALYLCASSSDSTLAKNIQYFGAGTRLSVL.

Only one count was recorded for this clone. The CDR3 region is CASSRIDSFGGVSGNTIYF. As DNA, the CDR3 is TGTGCCAGCTCGCGCATAGACAGCTTTGGGGGAGTCTCTGGAAACACCATATATTTT. The chain links TRBV18 to TRBJ1-3; a possible D gene is TRBD1 (5 bases). Between the trimmed V and J ends, which lost 6 bases and 0 bases, there was a span of 24 bases. Germline CDR1 KGHSH, CDR2 LQKENI. This CDR3 contains 19 residues.

The chain couples TRBV7-9 to TRBJ1-2; TRBD1 aligns across 11 bases. This CDR3 has 19 residues. The germline gives CDR1 SEHNR, CDR2 FQNEAQ (reference sequence). With 1 base clipped from V and 4 bases from J, the junction kept 14 bases outside the gene matches. CDR3 in amino acids: CASSLVGLDRGLYGYGYTF. In DNA, the CDR3 is TGTGCCAGCAGCTTAGTTGGCTTGGACAGGGGGCTATATGGCTATGGCTACACCTTC.

This chain links TRBV29-1 with TRBJ2-3; possibly TRBD2 for D (6 bases). CDR1 is SQVTM, CDR2 ANQGSEA, per germline. Trimming cost V 7 bases and J 4 bases, with 15 bases left between them. The CDR3 loop spans 13 amino acids. The CDR3 nucleotides read TGCAGCGCAGGAGTACCTAGCGCAGATACGCAGTATTTT. This encodes CSAGVPSADTQYF.

The CDR3 DNA reads as TGTGCCAGCAGCTCTAAGCGGGGGGAAACAGATACGCAGTATTTT. It codes for CASSSKRGETDTQYF. The chain employs TRBV5-4 and TRBJ2-3; 9 positions match TRBD2. This CDR3 contains 15 residues. Germline loops: CDR1 SGHNT, CDR2 YYREEE (reference sequence). V trimming: 3 bases; J trimming: 3 bases; junction bases outside the gene matches: 5.

The chain combines TRBV14 with TRBJ1-1, with D perhaps TRBD1 (6 bases). Germline V gene lookup returns CDR1 SGHDN and CDR2 FVKESK. The CDR3 is 15 amino acids. Trimming shortened V by 2 bases and J by 4 bases, and 14 bases separated the two germline ends. The CDR3 DNA is TGTGCCAGCAGCCAAACAAAGGGGGAGGGCACTGAAGCTTTCTTT. It yields the protein CASSQTKGEGTEAFF.

This chain uses TRBV7-8 with TRBJ1-3, with no clear D. Germline CDR1 reads SGHVS; CDR2 reads FQNEAQ. V was clipped by 5 bases and J by 2 bases, with 10 bases between them. The CDR3 covers 14 residues. The DNA of the CDR3 is TGTGCCAGCAGCGCTCAGGTTACTGGAAACACCATATATTTT. As protein: CASSAQVTGNTIYF.

The chain links TRBV5-8 to TRBJ1-2; no clear D. Germline CDR1 is SGHTS and CDR2 is YDEGEE. There are 12 residues in the CDR3. The V and J ends lost 4 bases and 8 bases respectively, with 12 bases between them. The CDR3 DNA reads as TGTGCCAGCAGCCCCCCTTCTCGGGGCTACACCTTC. It translates to CASSPPSRGYTF. Combining the CDR3 with reference TRBV5-8 and TRBJ1-2 gives the whole variable domain EAGVTQSPTHLIKTRGQQATLRCSPISGHTSVYWYQQALGLGLQFLLWYDEGEERNRGNFPPRFSGRQFPNYSSELNVNALELEDSALYLCASSPPSRGYTFGSGTRLTVV.

The chain uses TRBV2 and TRBJ2-3; the match to TRBD2 covers 9 bases. The CDR3 runs to 14 residues. V lost 5 bases, J lost 4 bases, and 4 bases stayed unmatched. Germline lookup yields CDR1 SNHLY and CDR2 FYNNEI. The CDR3 DNA reads TGTGCCAGCAGTACGAGACTAGCGGCAGATACGCAGTATTTT. Translated: CASSTRLAADTQYF. Filled out from reference TRBV2 and TRBJ2-3, the complete variable domain reads EPEVTQTPSHQVTQMGQEVILRCVPISNHLYFYWYRQILGQKVEFLVSFYNNEISEKSEIFDDQFSVERPDGSNFTLKIRSTKLEDSAMYFCASSTRLAADTQYFGPGTRLTVL.

The V and J genes are TRBV29-1 and TRBJ2-3; TRBD1 matches at 8 bases. The germline gives CDR1 SQVTM, CDR2 ANQGSEA. The J segment lost 2 bases and the V segment lost 1 base, leaving 2 bases of the junction unmatched. The CDR3 is 14 residues long. The CDR3 DNA is TGCAGCGTTGAAGGACAGGGGTACACAGATACGCAGTATTTT. Translating it yields CSVEGQGYTDTQYF.

J is TRBJ2-5 and V is TRBV18; D unclear. Germline V gene sequence: CDR1 KGHSH, CDR2 LQKENI. V lost 4 bases, J lost 0 bases, and 6 bases lay in between. The CDR3 contains 13 residues. The CDR3 region has the DNA TGTGCCAGCTCACGCTCGTACCAAGAGACCCAGTACTTC. This translates into CASSRSYQETQYF.